This T cell receptor (beta chain) came from a study of cytomegalovirus exposure and HLA in healthy donors. The CDR3 has 14 residues. The germline CDR1 and CDR2 sequences are SGHDN and FVKESK. This clone was detected only once. Mismatch with germline at one junction end may stem from a read error. The PCR employed 60 Vbeta primers together with 13 Jbeta primers. Repertoires were generated with immunoSEQ multiplex PCR, while TCRdb's copy carries only in-frame clones and drops some. The data show a few hundred thousand clones, with approximately 82% seen just once and 7% to 9% held by the top ten. Material: PBMCs. This sequence originates from a woman aged 60 to 75 in good health and CMV-seropositive. The chain has TRBV14 and TRBJ1-2; possibly TRBD1 for D (6 bases). CDR3 bases: TGTGCCAGCAGCCAAGGAGGGCAGGGGCATGGCTACGCCTTC. Its translation: CASSQGGQGHGYAF.